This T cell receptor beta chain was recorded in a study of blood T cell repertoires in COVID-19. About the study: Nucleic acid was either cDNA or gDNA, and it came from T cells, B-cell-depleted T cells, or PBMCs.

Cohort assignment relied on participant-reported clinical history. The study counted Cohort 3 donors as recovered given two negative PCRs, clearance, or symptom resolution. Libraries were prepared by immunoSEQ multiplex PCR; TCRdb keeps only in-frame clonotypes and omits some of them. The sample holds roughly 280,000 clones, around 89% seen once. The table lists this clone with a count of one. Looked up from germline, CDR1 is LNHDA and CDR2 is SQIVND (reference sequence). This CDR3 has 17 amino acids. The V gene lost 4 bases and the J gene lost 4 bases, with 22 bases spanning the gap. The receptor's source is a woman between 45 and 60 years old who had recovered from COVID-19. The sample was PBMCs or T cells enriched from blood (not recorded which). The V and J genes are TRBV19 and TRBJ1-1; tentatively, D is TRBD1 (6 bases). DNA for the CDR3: TGTGCCAGTAGTACTGACAGGACTGGGGTATTCGGCACTGAAGCTTTCTTT. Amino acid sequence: CASSTDRTGVFGTEAFF.